The rows below give T cell receptor beta chains drawn from one sample of a study of spatial heterogeneity in lung cancer. A single record per CDR3 protein comes from TCRdb applying MiXCR to the 5' RACE reads. Of about 80,000 distinct CDR3 sequences listed, about a fifth are singletons. Sample: PBMCs, taken at surgery. These receptors were collected from a male donor with early-stage non-small cell lung cancer. Both conserved end residues are part of each CDR3. A D gene is named only where the DNA matches it firmly. Part of the rows lack a size; the others show once, few, many or a class for expanded clones.

TRBJ2-5,few,TRBV5-1,-,CASSLLASETQYF,TGCGCCAGCAGCTTGTTGGCTTCGGAGACCCAGTACTTC
TRBJ1-5,many,TRBV19,-,CASSIGNQPQHF,TGTGCCAGTAGTATAGGAAATCAGCCCCAGCATTTT
TRBJ2-7,-,TRBV11-2,-,CASSLLGGLSYEQYF,TGTGCCAGCAGCTTACTTGGGGGGCTTTCATACGAGCAGTACTTC
TRBJ1-2,-,TRBV9,-,CASSPPGQDGYTF,TGTGCCAGCAGCCCCCCCGGGCAAGATGGCTACACCTTC
TRBJ2-3,many,TRBV27,-,CASSFRGGSTDTQYF,TGTGCCAGCAGTTTTAGGGGGGGGAGCACAGATACGCAGTATTTT
TRBJ1-1,-,TRBV2,-,CASSEAGGQTNTEAFF,TGTGCCAGCAGTGAAGCAGGGGGGCAGACGAACACTGAAGCTTTCTTT
TRBJ2-3,-,TRBV18,-,CASSPSTSTDTQYF,TGTGCCAGCTCACCCAGTACTAGCACAGATACGCAGTATTTT
TRBJ1-2,few,TRBV29-1,-,CSAGPYRYGYTF,TGCAGCGCCGGACCTTACCGCTATGGCTACACCTTC
TRBJ2-2,many,TRBV30,-,CAWTKRGRSGPNTGELFF,TGTGCCTGGACGAAAAGGGGACGGTCAGGCCCGAACACCGGGGAGCTGTTTTTT
TRBJ1-1,-,TRBV12-3/TRBV12-4,-,CASSGDSLLEGTEAFF,TGTGCCAGCAGTGGGGACTCTTTGCTGGAAGGCACTGAAGCTTTCTTT
TRBJ2-1,few,TRBV5-6,-,CASSFGEARLYNEQFF,TGTGCCAGCAGCTTTGGGGAGGCAAGGCTATACAATGAGCAGTTCTTC
TRBJ1-5,few,TRBV5-1,-,CASSLDGDSNQPQHF,TGCGCCAGCAGCCTCGATGGTGATAGCAATCAGCCCCAGCATTTT
TRBJ1-5,few,TRBV12-3/TRBV12-4,-,CASSLTATGQPQHF,TGTGCCAGCAGTTTGACAGCTACGGGCCAGCCCCAGCATTTT
TRBJ2-2,medium-sized,TRBV3-1,-,CASSLQTGPNTGELFF,TGTGCCAGCAGCCTGCAGACAGGACCGAACACCGGGGAGCTGTTTTTT
TRBJ1-4,-,TRBV28,-,CASSLHTGLEKLFF,TGTGCCAGCAGTTTACATACAGGGCTTGAAAAACTGTTTTTT
TRBJ1-2,few,TRBV20-1,-,CSARTERDYGYTF,TGCAGTGCTAGGACCGAGAGGGACTATGGCTACACCTTC
TRBJ1-5,-,TRBV28,-,CASRPWQSENQPQHF,TGTGCCAGCAGACCGTGGCAGTCGGAGAATCAGCCCCAGCATTTT
TRBJ2-1,few,TRBV2,TRBD2,CASPPGLANNEQFF,TGTGCCAGCCCGCCGGGACTAGCAAACAATGAGCAGTTCTTC
TRBJ2-1,many,TRBV7-9,TRBD2,CASSHLAGVPGEQFF,TGTGCCAGCAGCCACCTAGCGGGAGTCCCGGGTGAGCAGTTCTTC
TRBJ2-5,many,TRBV5-1,-,CASSFQSGAASSQETQYF,TGCGCCAGCAGCTTTCAGTCCGGGGCCGCTTCGTCTCAAGAGACCCAGTACTTC
TRBJ2-3,-,TRBV20-1,-,CSARDRASGTDTQYF,TGCAGTGCTAGAGATAGAGCTAGCGGCACAGATACGCAGTATTTT
TRBJ1-3,few,TRBV29-1,TRBD1,CSVGLGQAGNTIYF,TGCAGCGTTGGATTGGGACAGGCTGGAAACACCATATATTTT
TRBJ2-5,-,TRBV9,-,CASSAGDVGSAQYF,TGTGCCAGCAGCGCCGGAGACGTAGGGTCCGCCCAGTACTTC
TRBJ2-2,-,TRBV24-1,-,CATSDIGLTENTGELFF,TGTGCCACCAGTGATATAGGATTGACGGAGAACACCGGGGAGCTGTTTTTT
TRBJ2-7,-,TRBV5-4,-,CATSQGIFYEQYF,TGTGCCACCTCCCAGGGAATTTTTTACGAGCAGTACTTC
TRBJ1-1,few,TRBV7-3,TRBD1,CASKGGQENTEAFF,TGTGCCAGCAAAGGGGGACAGGAGAACACTGAAGCTTTCTTT
TRBJ1-1,many,TRBV6-2/TRBV6-3,TRBD1,CASSYSGLRQGRTEAFF,TGTGCCAGCAGTTACTCCGGGCTGAGACAGGGAAGAACTGAAGCTTTCTTT
TRBJ2-1,few,TRBV5-1,TRBD1,CASSWGQGANEQFF,TGCGCCAGCAGCTGGGGACAGGGGGCGAATGAGCAGTTCTTC
TRBJ2-5,few,TRBV6-2/TRBV6-3,-,CASSPHRGPLDF,TGTGCCAGCAGTCCCCATCGGGGCCCTTTGGACTTC
TRBJ2-3,few,TRBV7-2,-,CASSLDGATDTQYF,TGTGCCAGCAGCTTAGATGGGGCCACAGATACGCAGTATTTT
TRBJ2-7,many,TRBV6-5,-,CASSYSQGHEQYF,TGTGCCAGCAGTTACTCGCAGGGCCACGAGCAGTACTTC
TRBJ2-1,-,TRBV12-3/TRBV12-4,-,CASSIGPNNEQFF,TGTGCCAGCAGTATTGGACCCAACAATGAGCAGTTCTTC
TRBJ2-6,-,TRBV6-4,-,CASSEHLSGANVLTF,TGTGCCAGCAGTGAACACCTCTCTGGGGCCAACGTCCTGACTTTC
TRBJ1-6,-,TRBV25-1,-,CASRLGGSPLHF,TGTGCCAGCCGATTAGGGGGTTCACCCCTCCACTTT
TRBJ1-6,few,TRBV28,TRBD1,CASSPLGQGGSYNSPLHF,TGTGCCAGCAGTCCCCTCGGACAGGGGGGCTCCTATAATTCACCCCTCCACTTT
TRBJ1-1,-,TRBV2,-,CASIGGNTEAFF,TGTGCCAGCATTGGGGGAAACACTGAAGCTTTCTTT
TRBJ1-1,-,TRBV27,TRBD1,CASSLGTGRLTEAFF,TGTGCCAGCAGTCTCGGGACAGGGAGACTCACTGAAGCTTTCTTT
TRBJ2-2,many,TRBV6-5,-,CASSPGYQANTGELFF,TGTGCCAGCAGCCCAGGGTACCAGGCGAACACCGGGGAGCTGTTTTTT
TRBJ1-2,few,TRBV10-3,-,CATTLPPYGYTF,TGTGCCACCACACTTCCTCCCTATGGCTACACCTTC
TRBJ1-2,many,TRBV29-1,-,CSVDLYGYTF,TGCAGCGTTGATCTCTATGGCTACACCTTC